The 11 T cell receptor beta chains below were found in one sample sequenced in a study of T cell repertoires in cytomegalovirus infection. TCRdb analysed the reads with MiXCR anew, one entry per CDR3 protein. The table lists about 24,000 distinct CDR3 sequences, about 23% of them singletons, with 90% to 95% in the top ten. These TCRs are of unknown antigen specificity. The input for sequencing was CD8+ T cells from cultured PBMCs, taken from culture after CMV antigen stimulation. The receptors originated from a human donor in good health (CMV status not recorded). Some clones in this sample may be carry-over from other donors' samples.

This clonotype appeared a few times. This chain uses TRBV10-3 with TRBJ1-2, with 7 bases matching TRBD1. Per germline, CDR1 ENHRY and CDR2 SYGVKD. CDR3 length equals 18 residues. The V and J ends lost 0 bases and 6 bases, in that order; junction bases with no gene match: 16. The DNA of the CDR3 is TGTGCCATCAGTGAGTCCCCCTCGGGGGGCGACAGGGCAGATGGCTACACCTTC. This sequence encodes CAISESPSGGDRADGYTF.

This clonotype was observed a few times. The rearrangement links TRBV12-3 or TRBV12-4 to TRBJ1-2; D is uncertain. V was clipped by 1 base and J by 3 bases, with 9 bases between them. CDR3 size: 14 residues. The DNA for the CDR3 is TGTGCCAGCAGTTTAGTTGGGGTAGACTATGGCTACACCTTC. It specifies CASSLVGVDYGYTF.

Ten or more counts support this clonotype. The rearrangement uses TRBV7-8 and TRBJ1-5; tentatively, D is TRBD1 (6 bases). This CDR3 comprises 16 residues. CDR1 and CDR2 (germline): SGHVS, FQNEAQ. V shed 5 bases and J shed 5 bases, with 19 bases lying between them. The CDR3 DNA reads TGTGCCAGCAGCCTAGAAGGGGGTTTAATGGATCAGCCCCAGCATTTT. Its translation is CASSLEGGLMDQPQHF. The variable domain in full, completed from reference TRBV7-8 and TRBJ1-5, reads GAGVSQSPRYKVAKRGQDVALRCDPISGHVSLFWYQQALGQGPEFLTYFQNEAQLDKSGLPSDRFFAERPEGSVSTLKIQRTQQEDSAVYLCASSLEGGLMDQPQHFGDGTRLSIL.

Many counts were recorded for this clonotype. As DNA, the CDR3 is TGTGCCAGCAGTTTGCAGGTGAGGACTGAAGCTTTCTTT. Protein sequence: CASSLQVRTEAFF. The chain employs TRBV12-3 or TRBV12-4 and TRBJ1-1; D gene unclear. The CDR3 contains 13 residues. Trimming took off 3 bases at V and 5 bases at J, with 10 bases between the two ends.

In its sample, this clonotype was seen a few times. This rearrangement joins TRBV6-1 to TRBJ2-1, with D possibly TRBD1 on 5 matching bases. Germline CDR1 and CDR2: MNHNS and SASEGT. V lost 3 bases and J 0 bases, leaving 9 bases between the germline ends. The CDR3 loop spans 15 amino acids. CDR3: CASSDRQSSYNEQFF. DNA of the CDR3: TGTGCCAGCAGTGACCGACAGAGCTCCTACAATGAGCAGTTCTTC.

This clonotype was observed many times. J is TRBJ2-2 and V is TRBV7-8, with D perhaps matching TRBD2 (5 bases). In germline, CDR1 is SGHVS, CDR2 FQNEAQ. This CDR3 has 15 amino acids. V was shortened by 1 base and J by 7 bases, with 13 bases between the two germline ends. The chain's CDR3 is CASSLVDGEHGELFF. The CDR3 DNA is TGTGCCAGCAGCTTAGTGGATGGGGAGCACGGGGAGCTGTTTTTT.

The genes are TRBV28 and TRBJ2-7, with 7 bases fitting TRBD2. This CDR3 spans 18 amino acids. Losses at the gene ends were 2 bases for V and 2 bases for J; bases not matched to a gene: 15. Germline CDR1 MDHEN, CDR2 SYDVKM. In DNA form, the CDR3 reads TGTGCCAGCAGTTTAGAATTGCTGGGGGGGAGCAAACCCTACGAGCAGTACTTC. This sequence encodes CASSLELLGGSKPYEQYF.

In this sample, this clonotype turned up many times. The chain employs TRBV6-1 and TRBJ1-2; 7 positions match TRBD1. Germline CDR1 MNHNS, CDR2 SASEGT. The CDR3 consists of 15 residues. V gave up 1 base and J gave up 8 bases; unmatched junction bases: 10. CDR3 residues: CASSEEDRPPWGYTF. The CDR3 DNA sequence: TGTGCCAGCAGTGAAGAGGACAGGCCCCCTTGGGGCTACACCTTC.

The chain couples TRBV2 to TRBJ2-7, with 7 nucleotides matching TRBD1. CDR3 length: 18 residues. V lost 2 bases to trimming and J lost 0 bases; unmatched junction nucleotides: 13. Germline values: CDR1 SNHLY, CDR2 FYNNEI. CDR3 sequence reads: CASSETWDSIGTSYEQYF. CDR3 nucleotide sequence: TGTGCCAGCAGTGAAACATGGGACAGCATCGGGACCTCCTACGAGCAGTACTTC.

The chain joins TRBV24-1 to TRBJ2-1, with TRBD1 matching 8 bases. Germline lookup yields CDR1 KGHDR and CDR2 SFDVKD. V dropped 4 bases and J dropped 7; count of bases not matched to a gene: 11. This CDR3 has 16 residues. Written as DNA, the CDR3 is TGTGCCACCAGTGACTTAACCGGTGACAGGGGAAATGAGCAGTTCTTC. Translating gives CATSDLTGDRGNEQFF.

This clonotype has ten or more counts. This chain links TRBV7-6 with TRBJ2-1; D is unclear. The CDR3 runs 12 residues. The ends were cut back, 3 bases at V and 5 bases at J, with 5 bases in the middle. Germline values: CDR1 SGHVS, CDR2 FNYEAQ. DNA of the CDR3: TGTGCCAGCAGCTTGGTCGACAATGAGCAGTTCTTC. Its protein is CASSLVDNEQFF.